The clone carrying this T cell receptor (beta chain) has ten or more counts. Its antigen is undetermined. The CDR3 end falls 3 residues outside the read, so it is completed with the germline J gene. Assay: immunoSEQ multiplex PCR; the TCRdb copy retains only in-frame clones and omits some. The sample presents about 45,000 clones, none singletons. Trimming at V came to 6 bases and at J to 4 bases, leaving 8 bases not matched to a gene. This CDR3 has 15 residues. Germline loops: CDR1 KGHSH, CDR2 LQKENI. The data are from a study of T cell clonality in common variable immunodeficiency. Whole-study results and caveats: Shared TCRbeta clones were fewer between CVID subjects than controls. In common variable immunodeficiency, TCR beta chains reportedly carried fewer deletions and N-nucleotide insertions. Links between repertoire features and CVID complications were heterogeneity-limited.

Material for sequencing was peripheral blood mononuclear cells. The sequence was collected from a person aged 18-69 years in good health. The chain uses TRBV18 and TRBJ1-5; TRBD1 matches 8 bases. This CDR3 reads CASSSQGVRNQPQHF. CDR3 bases read: TGTGCCAGCTCGTCACAGGGGGTCCGGAATCAGCCC.